This record looks at one T cell receptor (beta chain) sequence and its context. It was with a sample-barcoded 5' primer and a J-beta primer mix that a second PCR of roughly 7 to 12 cycles was run. Every cDNA molecule carried a tag from a template-switch adaptor bearing 12 random nucleotides. All samples yielded 3 million or more CDR3-containing paired-end reads. TCRdb itself ran the 5' RACE reads through MiXCR, one entry per CDR3 protein. The table records over a million distinct CDR3 sequences, under 55% of them present only once. This entry is derived from a study of blood T cells in healthy people across ages. At least 7 million PBMCs were isolated per sample. There are 14 residues in the CDR3. Per germline, CDR1 MNHEY and CDR2 SVGAGI. With 0 bases removed from V and 9 bases from J, the gap between germline ends came to 12 bases.

V usage is TRBV6-5 and J usage is TRBJ2-1, with D possibly being TRBD1 or TRBD2 (7 bases each). Sequencing was done on a sample of blood. This TCR was sampled from a young woman in good health. CDR3 sequence reads: CASSYSSGGAEQFF. CDR3 coding DNA: TGTGCCAGCAGTTACTCTTCAGGGGGGGCTGAGCAGTTCTTC.